This is a list of T cell receptor beta chains from one sample in a study of blood T cells in healthy people across ages. TCRdb re-called the 5' RACE reads through MiXCR, storing one row per CDR3 protein. The sample gives 780,000 or so distinct CDR3 sequences, approximately 25% of which show up once; approximately 3.7% is in the top ten. These data also featured in a second study, about T cells of mothers and their children.

The sequenced material came from blood. The source is a boy aged 5-17 years in good health. Each CDR3 is given with its conserved first and last residue. The D gene is left open where the match is weak. The size entry is marked missing in some rows and otherwise reads once, few, many or a size class.

j_call v_call d_call clone_size cdr3_aa cdr3_nt
TRBJ2-3 TRBV5-1 NA few CASSLGGEWSTDTQYF TGCGCCAGCAGCTTGGGGGGAGAATGGAGCACAGATACGCAGTATTTT
TRBJ2-3 TRBV7-6 TRBD1 NA CASSLGRGQPDTQYF TGTGCCAGCAGTTTGGGACGGGGACAGCCAGATACGCAGTATTTT
TRBJ2-3 TRBV20-1 NA few CSARRTKNTDTQYF TGCAGTGCTAGACGGACGAAAAACACAGATACGCAGTATTTT
TRBJ2-5 TRBV29-1 NA NA CSVEIIGTTLTVQETQYF TGCAGCGTTGAAATTATAGGTACCACTTTGACAGTCCAAGAGACCCAGTACTTC
TRBJ2-3 TRBV20-1 NA NA CSASKGDTQYF TGCAGTGCTAGCAAAGGTGATACGCAGTATTTT
TRBJ1-4 TRBV5-1 TRBD1 few CASSGGTGSEKLFF TGCGCCAGCAGCGGAGGGACAGGGTCTGAAAAACTGTTTTTT
TRBJ2-7 TRBV2 NA few CASMSWDTSYEQYF TGTGCCAGCATGAGTTGGGACACCTCCTACGAGCAGTACTTC
TRBJ2-7 TRBV7-9 NA NA CSSSLGGPPSYEQYF TGTTCCAGCAGCTTAGGAGGTCCCCCTTCCTACGAGCAGTACTTC
TRBJ1-2 TRBV27 NA few CASSPGPKHTNYGYTF TGTGCCAGCAGTCCCGGGCCGAAGCATACTAACTATGGCTACACCTTC
TRBJ2-5 TRBV28 TRBD2 NA CASSFSGSRQETQYF TGTGCCAGCAGTTTTAGCGGGAGTAGGCAAGAGACCCAGTACTTC
TRBJ1-2 TRBV7-9 NA NA CASSPPADYGYTF TGTGCCAGCAGCCCACCAGCGGACTATGGCTACACCTTC
TRBJ2-7 TRBV6-2/TRBV6-3 NA NA CASSYGQFVTGPSYEQYF TGTGCCAGCAGTTACGGCCAGTTCGTAACAGGACCCTCCTACGAGCAGTACTTC
TRBJ2-2 TRBV7-9 TRBD2 NA CASSSLAGGLAGELFF TGTGCCAGCAGCTCCCTAGCGGGAGGCTTGGCCGGGGAGCTGTTTTTT
TRBJ2-7 TRBV7-8 NA NA CASSLEADSYEQYF TGTGCCAGCAGCTTGGAGGCTGATTCCTACGAGCAGTACTTC
TRBJ1-2 TRBV29-1 NA NA CGVEDRTGDGYTF TGCGGCGTTGAAGACCGGACGGGTGATGGCTACACCTTC
TRBJ1-2 TRBV20-1 TRBD1 NA CSASTGRQGPYGYTF TGCAGTGCTAGTACGGGGAGACAGGGACCCTATGGCTACACCTTC
TRBJ1-1 TRBV3-1 NA few CASSQRDGNTEAFF TGTGCCAGCAGCCAACGCGACGGGAACACTGAAGCTTTCTTT
TRBJ1-2 TRBV29-1 NA NA CSAGTGSGYGYTF TGCAGCGCCGGAACAGGGTCGGGCTATGGCTACACCTTC
TRBJ2-2 TRBV11-2 NA NA CASTKTANTGELFF TGTGCCAGCACCAAGACAGCGAACACCGGGGAGCTGTTTTTT
TRBJ2-7 TRBV28 TRBD1 few CASSLDEDRGREQYF TGTGCCAGCAGTTTAGACGAGGACAGGGGGCGGGAGCAGTACTTC
TRBJ1-2 TRBV3-1 NA NA CASGGTSLYGYTF TGTGCCAGCGGGGGGACTTCCCTCTATGGCTACACCTTC
TRBJ2-1 TRBV5-1 NA NA CASSLEQGTSNEQFF TGCGCCAGCAGCTTGGAGCAGGGTACCAGCAATGAGCAGTTCTTC
TRBJ2-5 TRBV5-1 TRBD2 few CASSLVPGTSGRETQYF TGCGCCAGCAGCTTGGTCCCCGGGACTAGCGGTAGAGAGACCCAGTATTTC
TRBJ1-2 TRBV30 NA NA CAWSGPGALGYTF TGTGCCTGGAGCGGTCCGGGGGCGCTGGGCTACACCTTC
TRBJ2-6 TRBV20-1 NA NA CSARDLRESSGANVLTF TGCAGTGCCAGAGATCTGCGAGAAAGCTCTGGGGCCAACGTCCTGACTTTC
TRBJ1-2 TRBV7-9 NA few CASSLVDTYYGYTF TGTGCCAGCAGCTTAGTGGACACCTACTATGGCTACACCTTC
TRBJ2-3 TRBV4-3 TRBD1 NA CASSQARTGLRGTDTQYF TGCGCCAGCAGCCAGGCCCGGACAGGCCTCCGTGGCACAGATACGCAGTATTTT
TRBJ2-1 TRBV11-3 NA NA CASSLLSNDEQFF TGTGCCAGCAGCTTACTTTCTAACGATGAGCAGTTCTTC
TRBJ1-4 TRBV28 NA NA CASSSPQVGVGKLFF TGTGCCAGCTCCTCCCCACAGGTTGGGGTAGGAAAACTGTTTTTT
TRBJ2-1 TRBV10-3 NA NA CAISDSGGYNEQFF TGTGCCATCAGTGATTCTGGCGGCTACAATGAGCAGTTCTTC
TRBJ1-4 TRBV14 NA NA CASSQGQGWIEKLFF TGTGCCAGCAGCCAAGGGCAGGGGTGGATTGAAAAACTGTTTTTT
TRBJ1-2 TRBV7-8 NA NA CAAGYGQPYGYTF TGTGCCGCGGGTTACGGACAGCCCTATGGCTACACCTTC
TRBJ1-1 TRBV9 NA NA CASSVPPGDMNTEAFF TGTGCCAGCAGCGTCCCCCCGGGGGACATGAACACTGAAGCTTTCTTT
TRBJ2-1 TRBV11-2 NA few CASSSTLVSVIF TGTGCCAGCAGCTCAACGCTTGTCTCCGTTATCTTC
TRBJ2-1 TRBV5-5 NA few CASSPRQEGEVRNEQFF TGTGCCAGCAGCCCGAGACAGGAAGGGGAAGTTAGGAATGAGCAGTTCTTC
TRBJ2-3 TRBV28 TRBD2 NA CASSQAGGPTDTQYF TGTGCCAGCAGTCAAGCGGGGGGGCCGACAGATACACAGTATTTT
TRBJ2-5 TRBV4-3 NA few CASSQVLGTGSETQYF TGCGCCAGCAGCCAAGTCCTGGGGACGGGATCGGAGACCCAGTACTTC
TRBJ1-1 TRBV2 TRBD1 few CACSRYGTELMNTEAFF TGTGCCTGCAGTCGCTACGGGACAGAGCTCATGAACACTGAAGCTTTCTTT
TRBJ1-6 TRBV14 NA few CASSQVAGYNSPLHF TGTGCCAGCAGCCAAGTAGCCGGTTATAATTCACCCCTCCACTTT
TRBJ2-4 TRBV7-2 NA few CASSLVGGIQYF TGTGCCAGCAGCTTAGTAGGGGGCATTCAGTACTTC
TRBJ2-5 TRBV7-9 NA many CASSFTETQYF TGTGCCAGCAGCTTTACGGAGACCCAGTACTTC
TRBJ2-1 TRBV12-5 NA few CASGLDSTGVSYNEQFF TGTGCTAGTGGTTTGGACTCGACAGGAGTCTCCTACAATGAGCAGTTCTTC
TRBJ2-3 TRBV20-1 NA NA CSAGRRGDTQYF TGCAGTGCTGGCCGAAGGGGGGATACGCAGTATTTT
TRBJ2-7 TRBV10-3 NA NA CAISESRQTLEQYF TGTGCCATCAGTGAGTCGAGGCAGACCCTCGAGCAGTACTTC
TRBJ2-1 TRBV20-1 NA NA CSARPPGLIYNEQLF TGCAGTGCTAGACCCCCGGGACTTATCTACAATGAGCAGCTCTTC
TRBJ1-4 TRBV3-1 NA NA CASRRGGKNEKLFF TGTGCCAGCAGACGGGGGGGGAAGAACGAAAAACTGTTTTTT
TRBJ1-4 TRBV7-9 NA few CASSTDYEKLFF TGTGCCAGCAGCACAGACTATGAAAAACTGTTTTTT
TRBJ2-1 TRBV7-9 TRBD1 few CASSWGQGEQFF TGTGCCAGCAGCTGGGGACAGGGTGAGCAGTTCTTC
TRBJ1-2 TRBV6-6 NA NA CASSITTGRSAYGYTF TGTGCCAGCAGTATTACGACGGGGCGTAGTGCCTATGGCTACACCTTC
TRBJ1-6 TRBV3-1 TRBD1 few CASSRQGRDSPLHF TGTGCCAGCAGCCGACAGGGTCGGGATTCACCCCTCCACTTT
TRBJ2-7 TRBV4-3 TRBD2 many CASSQDRGGYSYEQYF TGCGCCAGCAGCCAAGATAGGGGAGGGTACTCCTACGAGCAGTACTTC
TRBJ2-5 TRBV3-1 NA NA CASSHYLSETQYF TGTGCCAGCAGCCACTACCTAAGTGAGACCCAGTACTTC
TRBJ1-2 TRBV4-1 TRBD1 few CASSQGFTKLGTGTGVPWYGYTF TGCGCCAGCAGCCAAGGTTTTACAAAACTTGGGACCGGGACAGGAGTTCCATGGTACGGCTACACCTTC